This T cell receptor (beta chain) was found in a study of blood T cell repertoires in COVID-19. Background on the study: Samples representing acute and convalescent COVID-19 were sourced from the United States, Italy and Spain. PBMCs, B-cell-depleted T cells, or T cells were the source of the cDNA or gDNA that made up the material.

Losses at the gene ends were 8 bases for V and 5 bases for J; bases not matched to a gene: 13. This CDR3 comprises 14 residues. Germline V gene data show CDR1 as SQVTM and CDR2 as ANQGSEA. Profiling relied on immunoSEQ multiplex PCR, and the TCRdb table lists in-frame clones only, not all of them. The repertoire holds about 150,000 clones, with approximately 90% as singletons. This clone was seen only once. This chain links TRBV29-1 with TRBJ2-5, with 8 nucleotides matching TRBD1. This receptor was identified in a woman in her 70s with acute or convalescent COVID-19. The specimen was peripheral blood. The CDR3 nucleotides are TGCAGCTCCGGACAGGGTCGGGTGATGGAGACCCAGTACTTC. Protein: CSSGQGRVMETQYF.